The present TCR beta chain was sequenced within a study of cytomegalovirus exposure and HLA in healthy donors. Findings of the study overall: Within a later analysis, the majority of CMV-associated TCR beta chains appeared HLA-restricted.

The PCR made use of 60 Vbeta and 13 Jbeta primers. Method: immunoSEQ multiplex PCR; TCRdb's copy keeps in-frame clones and lacks some. The sample shows about 150,000 clones, around 80% of them seen only once. In regard to this clone: Its specificity is unknown.

From germline, CDR1 is LNHDA and CDR2 SQIVND (reference sequence). The V end lost 9 bases, the J end lost 5 bases, and 25 bases lay between the germline ends. This CDR3 is built from 17 residues. The sequenced sample was PBMCs. The chain employs TRBV19 and TRBJ1-4, with TRBD1 as a possible D gene (6 bases). This TCR was sampled from a woman aged 50 to 60 in good health and CMV-seropositive. CDR3 DNA sequence: TGTGCCAGCTACCAAACCCTACCACAGGGACGGAATGAAAAACTGTTTTTT. It is translated as CASYQTLPQGRNEKLFF.